These 10 T cell receptor beta chains were all obtained from the same sample, sequenced in a study of tumor T cells in aggressive B-cell lymphoma. Using immunoSEQ multiplex PCR, the repertoire was profiled, and TCRdb retains in-frame clones only, with some absent. The sample carries more than 10,000 clones, about 90% recorded once. The sample consisted of tumor tissue. Source of these receptors: an adult with diffuse large B cell lymphoma.

This sequence joins TRBV10-1 and TRBJ1-6, with D unclear. CDR3 length: 14 amino acids. In germline, CDR1 is WNHNN, CDR2 SYGVQD (reference sequence). Trimming stripped 2 bases from V and 14 bases from J, with 16 bases between. CDR3 DNA: TGCGCCAGCAGTGAGCGCCCGGGAACCGGGGCCCTCCACTTT. This codes for CASSERPGTGALHF.

This chain uses TRBV10-3 with TRBJ1-6; 8 bases line up with TRBD1. Germline-derived CDR1 and CDR2 are ENHRY and SYGVKD. CDR3 length: 14 amino acids. Trimming took 3 bases from V and 8 from J; bases not matched to a gene: 3. This CDR3 reads CAISDGQGHSPLHF. The CDR3 DNA is TGTGCCATCAGTGATGGACAGGGTCATTCACCCCTCCACTTT.

In the case of this clone: Compared with germline, one end of the junction differs, possibly owing to a read error. V and J are TRBV7-7 and TRBJ2-1, with D possibly TRBD2 on 6 matching bases. Germline V gene data show CDR1 as SSHAT and CDR2 as FNYEAQ (reference sequence). The CDR3 sequence is 13 residues long. The CDR3 is CASSPGLLSEQFF. In DNA, the CDR3 is TGTGCTAGCAGCCCAGGACTACTCAGTGAGCAGTTCTTC.

This clone was recorded once. The rearrangement joins TRBV7-9 to TRBJ1-1; TRBD1 matches at 7 bases. J gave up 4 bases and V 5 bases, and 10 bases lay outside the gene matches. Germline V gives CDR1 SEHNR, CDR2 FQNEAQ (reference sequence). This CDR3 has 15 amino acids. This CDR3 reads CASSRDRVVGTEAFF. CDR3 DNA sequence: TGTGCCAGCAGCCGCGACAGGGTAGTGGGCACTGAAGCTTTCTTT.

This clone was found once. This rearrangement joins TRBV7-3 to TRBJ2-3, with TRBD1 as a possible D gene (6 bases). Trimming removed 1 base from V and 2 bases from J, with 10 bases in between. This CDR3 has 15 amino acids. Germline lookup yields CDR1 SGHTA and CDR2 FQGTGA. CDR3 nucleotides: TGTGCCAGCAGCTTAAGGGGACAAGTCACAGATACGCAGTATTTT. It is translated as CASSLRGQVTDTQYF.

This chain connects TRBV12-5 to TRBJ1-1, with a tentative D call TRBD1 (6 bases). In germline, CDR1 is LGHNT, CDR2 FRNRAP. This CDR3 is built from 13 residues. V lost 5 bases and J lost 4, with 11 bases in between. CDR3 DNA: TGTGCTAGTGGTAAGCAGGGGAGCACTGAAGCTTTCTTT. Encoded protein: CASGKQGSTEAFF.

DNA of the CDR3: TGTGCCAGCAGGGACAGTTACAATGAGCAGTTCTTC. Translated, it gives CASRDSYNEQFF. This rearrangement joins TRBV28 to TRBJ2-1; a possible D gene is TRBD1 (6 bases). V lost 6 bases and J 4 bases, leaving 7 bases between the germline ends. The CDR3 runs to 12 residues. CDR1 is MDHEN, CDR2 SYDVKM, per germline.

In its sample, this clone was seen once. This chain's CDR3 is CASSIGTSGRHEQYF. The CDR3 DNA follows: TGTGCCAGTAGTATAGGAACTAGCGGGAGACACGAGCAGTACTTC. V usage is TRBV19 and J usage is TRBJ2-5; 11 bases line up with TRBD2. The DNA end is a closer match to TRBJ2-7, so the J assignment may be wrong. The V gene's germline CDR1 is LNHDA and CDR2 SQIVND (reference sequence). The CDR3 covers 15 residues.

The V and J genes are TRBV6-5 and TRBJ2-3, with 8 bases fitting TRBD2. The CDR3 length is 14 residues. After removal of 6 bases from V and 2 bases from J, the junction contained 4 bases not matched to a gene. Per germline, CDR1 MNHEY and CDR2 SVGAGI. The CDR3 loop reads CASRLADHTDTQYF. The CDR3 DNA is TGTGCCAGCAGACTAGCGGACCACACAGATACGCAGTATTTT.

This chain connects TRBV19 to TRBJ2-7; 8 bases are a match to TRBD2. The length of the CDR3 is 15 residues. J gave up 5 bases and V 5 bases, and 11 bases lay outside the gene matches. The germline CDR1 and CDR2 sequences are LNHDA and SQIVND (reference sequence). CDR3 DNA sequence: TGTGCCAGTAGTTCCACCGGGACTAGGAATGACGAGCAGTACTTC. Protein: CASSSTGTRNDEQYF.